This T cell receptor (beta chain) was sequenced for a study of blood T cells in healthy people across ages. Overall study findings and caveats: Observed TCR beta diversity per million T cells went down as age went up. This fall followed a roughly linear course with age.

Germline CDR1 SGHVS, CDR2 FQNEAQ. The CDR3 has 16 residues. With 7 bases removed from V and 2 bases from J, the gap between germline ends came to 21 bases. With a J-beta primer mix and a sample-barcoded 5' primer, a second PCR ran roughly 6 to 12 cycles. TCRdb redid the calling of the 5' RACE reads with MiXCR, one entry per CDR3 protein. This table has about 830,000 distinct CDR3 sequences, less than 80% appearing once. In the case of this clonotype: Its antigen remains unknown.

The sequence was collected from a man in his thirties or forties in good health. The rearrangement links TRBV7-8 to TRBJ2-7; D perhaps matches TRBD2 (6 bases). Sample: blood. Here the CDR3 DNA reads TGTGCCAGCACCCCTTATAGCGGCCAAAAGGCCTACGAGCAGTACTTC. It is translated as CASTPYSGQKAYEQYF.